This T cell receptor beta chain emerged from a study of OX40 agonist ivuxolimab in advanced cancers. About the research overall: Intravenous ivuxolimab at 0.01 to 10 mg/kg was given to patients every 2 weeks. Study outcomes and limitations: Among expanded peripheral T cells, antigen specificity went undetermined.

This CDR3 spans 16 amino acids. Germline CDR1 and CDR2: LNHDA and SQIVND (reference sequence). V dropped 3 bases and J dropped 8; count of bases not matched to a gene: 9. Sequencing used immunoSEQ multiplex PCR; TCRdb keeps in-frame clones, though not all of them. The table includes some 70,000 clones, approximately 90% detected once. As for this clone: As yet, its antigen is unknown.

The receptor comes from an adult with an advanced solid tumor such as melanoma, head and neck, liver or kidney cancer. The sample in question was CD4+ or CD8+ T cells sorted from blood, obtained in a trial of the OX40 agonist ivuxolimab. The chain links TRBV19 to TRBJ2-3; TRBD2 matches at 12 bases. CDR3 nucleotide sequence: TGTGCCAGTAGTATCCTGTTGGCTAGCGGGAGGGGTACGCAGTATTTT. This codes for CASSILLASGRGTQYF.